The 21 T cell receptor beta chains presented below share a single source sample, sequenced in a study of monozygotic twins with inflammatory bowel disease. TCRdb reworked the 5' RACE reads into one entry per CDR3 protein, no DNA. In total, the table holds about 140,000 distinct CDR3 sequences. The sample comprised blood. These TCRs come from a human donor with ulcerative colitis or Crohn's disease, or a healthy co-twin of an affected twin (not recorded which).

The J gene is TRBJ2-1, the V gene TRBV7-9. From germline, CDR1 is SEHNR and CDR2 FQNEAQ (reference sequence). CDR3 length equals 15 residues. The CDR3 loop reads CASRATGGSYNEQFF.

The rearrangement links TRBV5-1 to TRBJ2-5; the D gene TCRdb calls, TRBD1, cannot be checked with no DNA. The germline V gene has CDR1 SGHRS and CDR2 YFSETQ. The CDR3 has 15 amino acids. The CDR3: CASSAGTSLKETQYF.

This chain connects TRBV2 to TRBJ2-1. The CDR3 is made up of 13 amino acids. CDR1 and CDR2 (germline): SNHLY, FYNNEI. CDR3 loop: CASSGQLDNEQFF.

The J gene is TRBJ1-1, the V gene TRBV27; the D call of TRBD1 rests on TCRdb alone, since no DNA is present to check it. Germline V CDR1 and CDR2: MNHEY, SMNVEV (reference sequence). The CDR3 sequence is 16 residues long. CDR3: CASSLRGGVGDTEAFF.

The rearrangement uses TRBV5-1 and TRBJ2-1; TCRdb returns TRBD2, unconfirmable since there is no DNA. This CDR3 is built from 15 residues. Germline-derived CDR1 and CDR2 are SGHRS and YFSETQ. The CDR3 region is CASSLGLAGVDEQFF. Using reference TRBV5-1 and TRBJ2-1 for the parts outside the CDR3, the full variable domain is KAGVTQTPRYLIKTRGQQVTLSCSPISGHRSVSWYQQTPGQGLQFLFEYFSETQRNKGNFPGRFSGRQFSNSRSEMNVSTLELGDSALYLCASSLGLAGVDEQFFGPGTRLTVL.

The chain couples TRBV19 to TRBJ1-5; TCRdb's D call of TRBD1 is untestable without DNA. CDR3 size: 14 residues. Germline V gene sequence: CDR1 LNHDA, CDR2 SQIVND (reference sequence). CDR3: CASSIRGNSRWRHF.

The rearrangement joins TRBV5-1 to TRBJ2-3. CDR1 and CDR2 (germline): SGHRS, YFSETQ. CDR3 length equals 14 residues. This CDR3 reads CASSLFPRTDTQYF.

The chain links TRBV27 to TRBJ1-1; as DNA is missing, the TRBD1 call by TCRdb cannot be tested. The CDR3 covers 12 residues. Looked up from germline, CDR1 is MNHEY and CDR2 is SMNVEV (reference sequence). CDR3 sequence: CASSSPYGEAFF.

V usage is TRBV3-1 and J usage is TRBJ2-7; the TRBD1 assignment by TCRdb is unverifiable without DNA. The CDR3 covers 14 residues. The V gene's germline CDR1 is LGHDT and CDR2 YNNKEL (reference sequence). The CDR3 is CASSQFGQVYEQYF.

The chain links TRBV5-1 to TRBJ1-3. This CDR3 contains 15 residues. CDR1 and CDR2 (germline): SGHRS, YFSETQ. The CDR3 spells CASSLQTDSGNTIYF.

The chain employs TRBV6-4 and TRBJ2-3; with no DNA, the TCRdb D assignment of TRBD2 cannot be verified. The germline CDR1 and CDR2 sequences are MRHNA and SNTAGT. This CDR3 is built from 17 residues. The CDR3 is CASSEASGGSGTDTQYF.

The rearrangement uses TRBV7-9 and TRBJ2-7; with no DNA, the TCRdb D assignment of TRBD1 cannot be verified. The germline V gene encodes CDR1 SEHNR and CDR2 FQNEAQ (reference sequence). The CDR3 extends over 16 amino acids. The CDR3 here is CASSSRDRPNSYEQYF. Looking up the rest from reference TRBV7-9 and TRBJ2-7 gives the full variable domain: DTGVSQNPRHKITKRGQNVTFRCDPISEHNRLYWYRQTLGQGPEFLTYFQNEAQLEKSRLLSDRFSAERPKGSFSTLEIQRTEQGDSAMYLCASSSRDRPNSYEQYFGPGTRLTVT.

The CDR3 reads CASSTTRERSLNSPLHF. The chain employs TRBV7-2 and TRBJ1-6. The CDR3 is 17 residues long. The germline gives CDR1 SGHTA, CDR2 FQGNSA.

The genes are TRBV20-1 and TRBJ1-6; with no DNA, the TCRdb D assignment of TRBD1 cannot be verified. From germline, CDR1 is DFQATT and CDR2 SNEGSKA (reference sequence). The CDR3 is made up of 13 amino acids. This CDR3 is CSANRAYNSPLHF.

This sequence joins TRBV19 and TRBJ2-6; TCRdb picks TRBD1, but there is no DNA to check that call. Germline-derived CDR1 and CDR2 are LNHDA and SQIVND (reference sequence). The CDR3 covers 15 residues. The CDR3 sequence is CASSVTGSRANVLTF.

The genes are TRBV3-1 and TRBJ1-1; TCRdb names TRBD1, which stays unverified in the absence of DNA. The CDR3 is 15 amino acids. In germline, CDR1 is LGHDT, CDR2 YNNKEL (reference sequence). The CDR3: CASSPQTAWGTEAFF.

The gene calls are TRBV4-3 and TRBJ2-2; TCRdb selects TRBD1, and the lack of DNA leaves this call unchecked. The CDR3 contains 16 residues. From germline, CDR1 is LGHNA and CDR2 YSLEER. The CDR3 region is CASSQDTGGNGGELFF.

The V and J genes are TRBV5-1 and TRBJ2-3; the TCRdb call, TRBD2, lacks DNA for checking. CDR1 SGHRS and CDR2 YFSETQ come from the germline V gene. The CDR3 totals 15 residues. CDR3 amino acids: CASIPGLAFADTQYF.

The rearrangement links TRBV7-3 to TRBJ2-1. Germline assignment: CDR1 SGHTA and CDR2 FQGTGA. CDR3 size: 15 residues. CDR3 in amino acids: CASSYMPSSYNEQFF.

The chain employs TRBV12-3 or TRBV12-4 and TRBJ1-1. The CDR3 runs 12 residues. The CDR3 spells CASSTKRAEAFF.

The chain joins TRBV24-1 to TRBJ2-7; TCRdb calls TRBD1, which cannot be checked without DNA. This CDR3 has 14 residues. Germline loops: CDR1 KGHDR, CDR2 SFDVKD. The CDR3 here is CATSESGTGGMQYF.